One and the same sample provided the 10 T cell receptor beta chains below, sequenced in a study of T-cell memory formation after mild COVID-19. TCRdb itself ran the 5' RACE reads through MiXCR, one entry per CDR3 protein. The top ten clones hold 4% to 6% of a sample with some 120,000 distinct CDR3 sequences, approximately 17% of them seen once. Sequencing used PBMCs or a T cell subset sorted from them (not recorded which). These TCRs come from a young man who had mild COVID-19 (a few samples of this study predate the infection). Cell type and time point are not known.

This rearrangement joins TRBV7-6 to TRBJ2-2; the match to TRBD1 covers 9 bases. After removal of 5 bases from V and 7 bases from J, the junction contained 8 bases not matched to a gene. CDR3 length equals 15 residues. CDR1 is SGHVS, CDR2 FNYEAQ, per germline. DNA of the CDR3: TGTGCCAGCAGCCCGGGACAGGGAATATACGGGGAGCTGTTTTTT. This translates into CASSPGQGIYGELFF.

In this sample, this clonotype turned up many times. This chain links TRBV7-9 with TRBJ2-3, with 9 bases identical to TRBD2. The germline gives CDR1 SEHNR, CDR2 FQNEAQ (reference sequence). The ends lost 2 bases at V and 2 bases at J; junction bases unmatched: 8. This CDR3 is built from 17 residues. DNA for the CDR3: TGTGCCAGCAGCTTACCCCGGGCTAGCGGGGACACAGATACGCAGTATTTT. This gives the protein CASSLPRASGDTDTQYF.

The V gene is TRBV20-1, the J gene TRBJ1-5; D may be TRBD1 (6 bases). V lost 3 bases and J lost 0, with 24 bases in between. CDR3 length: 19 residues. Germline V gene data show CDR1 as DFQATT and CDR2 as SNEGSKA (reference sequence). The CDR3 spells CSASWWVAGGLYSNQPQHF. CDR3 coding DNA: TGCAGTGCTAGTTGGTGGGTGGCCGGGGGGCTTTATAGCAATCAGCCCCAGCATTTT.

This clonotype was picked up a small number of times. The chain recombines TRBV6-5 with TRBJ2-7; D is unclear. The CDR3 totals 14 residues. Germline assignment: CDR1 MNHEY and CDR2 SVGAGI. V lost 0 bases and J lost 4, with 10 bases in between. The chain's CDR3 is CASSYSYGTYEQYF. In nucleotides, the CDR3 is TGTGCCAGCAGTTACTCCTACGGCACGTACGAGCAGTACTTC.

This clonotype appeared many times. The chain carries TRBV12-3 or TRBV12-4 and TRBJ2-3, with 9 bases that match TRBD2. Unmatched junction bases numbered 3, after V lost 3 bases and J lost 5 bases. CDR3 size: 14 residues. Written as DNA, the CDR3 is TGTGCCAGCAGTTTTAATAGCGGGGGAGATACGCAGTATTTT. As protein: CASSFNSGGDTQYF.

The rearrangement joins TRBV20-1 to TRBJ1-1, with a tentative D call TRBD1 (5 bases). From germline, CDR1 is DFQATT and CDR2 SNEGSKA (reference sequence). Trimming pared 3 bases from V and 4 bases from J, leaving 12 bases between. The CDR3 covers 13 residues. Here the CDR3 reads CSARAGAATEAFF. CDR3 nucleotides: TGCAGTGCTAGGGCCGGGGCGGCCACTGAAGCTTTCTTT.

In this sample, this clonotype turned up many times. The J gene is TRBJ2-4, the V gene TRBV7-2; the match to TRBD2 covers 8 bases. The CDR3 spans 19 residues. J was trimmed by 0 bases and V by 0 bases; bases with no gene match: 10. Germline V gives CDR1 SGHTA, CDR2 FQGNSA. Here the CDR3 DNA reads TGTGCCAGCAGCTTAGCCTTGGCGCGGGGGGTACTAGCCAAAAACATTCAGTACTTC. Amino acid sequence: CASSLALARGVLAKNIQYF.

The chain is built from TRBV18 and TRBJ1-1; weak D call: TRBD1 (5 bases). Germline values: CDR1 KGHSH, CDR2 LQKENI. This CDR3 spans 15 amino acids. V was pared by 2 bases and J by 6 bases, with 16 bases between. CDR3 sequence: CASSPSGPLGAEAFF. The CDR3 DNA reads TGTGCCAGCTCACCATCCGGGCCATTGGGGGCTGAAGCTTTCTTT.

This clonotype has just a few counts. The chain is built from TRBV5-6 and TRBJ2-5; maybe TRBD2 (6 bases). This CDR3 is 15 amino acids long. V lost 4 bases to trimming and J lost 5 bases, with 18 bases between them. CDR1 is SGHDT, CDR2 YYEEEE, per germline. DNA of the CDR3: TGTGCCAGCAGCGGAGGGCGTACAGTAGGGGAGACCCAGTACTTC. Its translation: CASSGGRTVGETQYF.

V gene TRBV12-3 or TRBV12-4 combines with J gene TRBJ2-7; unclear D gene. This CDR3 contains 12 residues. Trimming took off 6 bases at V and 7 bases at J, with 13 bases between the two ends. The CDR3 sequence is CASSYSLLEQYF. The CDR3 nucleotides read TGTGCCAGCAGCTACTCCCTTTTGGAGCAGTACTTC.